This TCR beta chain was profiled in a study of blood T cell repertoires in COVID-19. CDR1 is GTSNPN, CDR2 SVGIG, per germline (reference sequence). Trimming at V came to 0 bases and at J to 2 bases, leaving 7 bases not matched to a gene. The CDR3 extends over 15 amino acids. Clones were read by immunoSEQ multiplex PCR, and TCRdb kept only the in-frame ones, dropping some. The table has about 120,000 clones, about 85% seen once. Input material: peripheral blood. The clonotype comes from an elderly man with active or convalescent COVID-19. The V and J genes are TRBV30 and TRBJ2-7; 7 positions agree with TRBD2. CDR3: CAWSVVAGRAYEQYF. The CDR3 nucleotides read TGTGCCTGGAGTGTTGTAGCGGGCCGGGCCTACGAGCAGTACTTC.